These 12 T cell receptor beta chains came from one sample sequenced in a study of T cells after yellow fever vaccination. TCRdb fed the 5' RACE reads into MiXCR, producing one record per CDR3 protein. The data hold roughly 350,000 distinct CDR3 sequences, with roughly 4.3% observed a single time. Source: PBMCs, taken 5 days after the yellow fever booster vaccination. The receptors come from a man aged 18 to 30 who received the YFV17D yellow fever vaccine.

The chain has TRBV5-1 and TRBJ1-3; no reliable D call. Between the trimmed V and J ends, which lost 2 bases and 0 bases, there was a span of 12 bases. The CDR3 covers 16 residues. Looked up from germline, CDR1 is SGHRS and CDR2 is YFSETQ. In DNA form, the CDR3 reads TGCGCCAGCAGCTTAGGTGTGATCCTCTCTGGAAACACCATATATTTT. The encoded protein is CASSLGVILSGNTIYF.

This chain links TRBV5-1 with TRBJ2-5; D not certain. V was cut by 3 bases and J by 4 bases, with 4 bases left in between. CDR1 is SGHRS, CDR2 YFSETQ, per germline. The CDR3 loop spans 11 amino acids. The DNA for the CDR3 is TGCGCCAGCAGCTCATTAGAGACCCAGTACTTC. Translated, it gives CASSSLETQYF.

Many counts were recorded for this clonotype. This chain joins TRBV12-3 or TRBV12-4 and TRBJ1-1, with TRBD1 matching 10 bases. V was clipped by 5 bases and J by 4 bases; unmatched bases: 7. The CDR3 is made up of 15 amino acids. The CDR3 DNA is TGTGCCAGCAGTACCCGGACAGGGGGGGTCACTGAAGCTTTCTTT. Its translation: CASSTRTGGVTEAFF.

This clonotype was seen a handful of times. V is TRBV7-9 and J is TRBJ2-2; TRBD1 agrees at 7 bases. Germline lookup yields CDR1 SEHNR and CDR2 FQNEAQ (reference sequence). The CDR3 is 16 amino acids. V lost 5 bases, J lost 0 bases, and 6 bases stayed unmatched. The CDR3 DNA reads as TGTGCCAGCAGCGACAGGGCAGGGACGAACACCGGGGAGCTGTTTTTT. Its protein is CASSDRAGTNTGELFF.

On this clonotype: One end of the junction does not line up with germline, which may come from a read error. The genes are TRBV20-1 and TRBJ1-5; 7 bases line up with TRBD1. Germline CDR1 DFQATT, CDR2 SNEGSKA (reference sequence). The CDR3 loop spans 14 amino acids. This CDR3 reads CSARGDSSNQPKHF. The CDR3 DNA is TGCAGTGCTAGAGGGGACAGTAGCAATCAGCCCAAGCATTTT.

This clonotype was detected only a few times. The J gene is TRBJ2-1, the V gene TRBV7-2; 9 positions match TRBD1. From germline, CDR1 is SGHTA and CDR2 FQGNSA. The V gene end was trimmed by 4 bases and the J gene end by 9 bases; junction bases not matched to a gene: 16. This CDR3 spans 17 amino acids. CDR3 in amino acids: CASSSPNRGRVIREQFF. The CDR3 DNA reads TGTGCCAGCAGCTCCCCAAACAGGGGGCGCGTGATCCGTGAGCAGTTCTTC.

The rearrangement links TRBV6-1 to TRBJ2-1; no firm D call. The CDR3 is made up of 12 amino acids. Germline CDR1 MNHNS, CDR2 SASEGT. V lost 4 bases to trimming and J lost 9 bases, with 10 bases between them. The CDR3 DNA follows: TGTGCCAGCAGTGGAGTAGGGCTTGAGCAGTTCTTC. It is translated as CASSGVGLEQFF.

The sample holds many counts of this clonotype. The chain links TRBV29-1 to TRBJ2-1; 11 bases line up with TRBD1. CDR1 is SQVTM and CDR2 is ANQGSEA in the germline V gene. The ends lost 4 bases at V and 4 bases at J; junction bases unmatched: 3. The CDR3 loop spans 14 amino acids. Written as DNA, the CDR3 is TGCAGCGTTGTCCGGGACAGGGGGTACAATGAGCAGTTCTTC. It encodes CSVVRDRGYNEQFF.

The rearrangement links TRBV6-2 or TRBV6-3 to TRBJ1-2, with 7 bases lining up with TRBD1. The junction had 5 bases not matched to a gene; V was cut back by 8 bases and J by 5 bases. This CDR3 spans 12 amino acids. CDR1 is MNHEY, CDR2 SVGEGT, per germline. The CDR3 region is CASGTEDYGYTF. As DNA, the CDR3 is TGTGCCAGCGGGACAGAGGATTATGGCTACACCTTC.

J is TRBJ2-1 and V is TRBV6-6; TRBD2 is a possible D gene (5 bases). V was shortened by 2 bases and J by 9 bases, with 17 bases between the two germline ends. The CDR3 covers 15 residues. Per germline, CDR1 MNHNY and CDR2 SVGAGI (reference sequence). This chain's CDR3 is CASSYILEASGEQFF. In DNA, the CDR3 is TGTGCCAGCAGTTACATACTAGAGGCCTCGGGTGAGCAGTTCTTC.

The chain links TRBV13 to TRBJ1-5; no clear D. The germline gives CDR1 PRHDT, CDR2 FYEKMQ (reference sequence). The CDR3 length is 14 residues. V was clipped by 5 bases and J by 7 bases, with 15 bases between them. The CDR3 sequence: CASSTRGGGQPQHF. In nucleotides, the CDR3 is TGTGCCAGCAGCACTCGGGGTGGAGGACAGCCCCAGCATTTT.

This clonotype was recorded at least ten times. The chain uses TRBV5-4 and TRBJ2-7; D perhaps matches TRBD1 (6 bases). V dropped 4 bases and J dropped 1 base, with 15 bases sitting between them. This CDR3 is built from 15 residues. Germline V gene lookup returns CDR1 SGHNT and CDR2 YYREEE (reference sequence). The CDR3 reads CASSRRTVQSYEQYF. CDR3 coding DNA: TGTGCCAGCAGCCGTCGGACAGTTCAGTCCTACGAGCAGTACTTC.